This TCR beta chain emerged from a study of cytomegalovirus exposure and HLA in healthy donors. Study-wide results and caveats: Published work reported that the classifier diagnosed cytomegalovirus status with high specificity and sensitivity.

Using immunoSEQ multiplex PCR, the repertoire was profiled, and TCRdb retains in-frame clones only, with some absent. The table lists a few hundred thousand clones, approximately 88% of them singletons, with over 11% in the top ten. This clone was recorded only once. Its antigen is unknown. The CDR3 is 14 residues long. Germline V gene data show CDR1 as SNHLY and CDR2 as FYNNEI. Trimming stripped 3 bases from V and 1 base from J, with 9 bases between. V usage is TRBV2 and J usage is TRBJ1-1, with a tentative D call TRBD1 (5 bases). The clonotype originates from a woman younger than 45 in good health and CMV-seropositive. The sequenced sample consisted of PBMCs. The CDR3 nucleotides read TGTGCCAGCAGTGAGGGGGGGAAGAACACTGAAGCTTTCTTT. This codes for CASSEGGKNTEAFF.